What follows are 15 T cell receptor beta chains derived from one specimen sequenced in a study of blood T cell repertoires in COVID-19. Generated by immunoSEQ multiplex PCR, the TCRdb table keeps only in-frame clones and is missing some. Seen here are more than 150,000 clones, 75% to 85% observed once, and the top ten hold around 11%. The sequenced sample was PBMCs or T cells enriched from blood (not recorded which). The source is a middle-aged man who had recovered from COVID-19.

The chain is built from TRBV7-2 and TRBJ2-7; 10 nucleotides line up with TRBD1. Germline V CDR1 and CDR2: SGHTA, FQGNSA. V shed 3 bases, J shed 2 bases, and the junction held 4 bases outside the gene matches. The CDR3 contains 15 residues. The DNA of the CDR3 is TGTGCCAGCAGCTTTACCGGGACAGGGGCCTACGAGCAGTACTTC. The encoded protein is CASSFTGTGAYEQYF.

In its sample, this clone was seen a few times. The chain has TRBV5-1 and TRBJ2-3; 8 bases fit TRBD1. The germline CDR1 and CDR2 sequences are SGHRS and YFSETQ. With 2 bases clipped from V and 1 base from J, the junction kept 3 bases outside the gene matches. This CDR3 region has 15 residues. This CDR3 is CASSFQGAGTDTQYF. The CDR3 region has the DNA TGCGCCAGCAGCTTTCAGGGGGCCGGCACAGATACGCAGTATTTT.

This clone was seen just once. The chain links TRBV2 to TRBJ2-7; perhaps TRBD1 as D (6 bases). This CDR3 contains 14 residues. Per germline, CDR1 SNHLY and CDR2 FYNNEI. V lost 2 bases and J lost 4, with 12 bases in between. The CDR3 DNA is TGTGCCAGCAGTGAATTTTTTCAGGGGTACGAGCAGTACGTC. This codes for CASSEFFQGYEQYV.

The V and J genes are TRBV18 and TRBJ1-6; weak D call: TRBD1 (5 bases). The CDR3 loop spans 14 amino acids. Trimming pared 3 bases from V and 11 bases from J, leaving 14 bases between. Germline-derived CDR1 and CDR2 are KGHSH and LQKENI. The CDR3 DNA is TGTGCCAGCTCACCTGACCAGGGTCGTACACCCCTCCACTTT. Its protein product is CASSPDQGRTPLHF.

CDR3 sequence reads: CASSLLTSGGGEQFF. The CDR3, as DNA: TGCGCCAGCAGCTTGCTCACTAGCGGGGGAGGAGAGCAGTTCTTC. This sequence joins TRBV5-1 and TRBJ2-1; 11 nucleotides align to TRBD2. J gave up 10 bases and V 1 base, and 7 bases lay outside the gene matches. The length of the CDR3 is 15 residues. The V gene's germline CDR1 is SGHRS and CDR2 YFSETQ.

The J gene is TRBJ2-1, the V gene TRBV11-2; 7 nucleotides match TRBD2. This CDR3 contains 15 residues. Germline values: CDR1 SGHAT, CDR2 FQNNGV. Losses at the gene ends were 0 bases for V and 8 bases for J; bases not matched to a gene: 7. This chain's CDR3 is CASSLDLAASDEQFF. The CDR3 DNA reads TGTGCCAGCAGCTTAGATCTAGCGGCTTCGGATGAGCAGTTCTTC.

The rearrangement joins TRBV28 to TRBJ1-4, with D possibly matching TRBD1 (5 bases). V was cut by 4 bases and J by 0 bases, with 6 bases left in between. CDR3 length: 14 amino acids. Germline V gives CDR1 MDHEN, CDR2 SYDVKM. The chain's CDR3 is CASSSGATNEKLFF. The CDR3 DNA is TGTGCCAGCAGTTCGGGGGCAACTAATGAAAAACTGTTTTTT.

The CDR3: CASSPSMNTEAFF. The DNA for the CDR3 is TGTGCCAGCAGCCCTTCTATGAACACTGAAGCTTTCTTT. The chain couples TRBV9 to TRBJ1-1; D unresolved. V lost 4 bases, J lost 0 bases, and 7 bases lay in between. This CDR3 contains 13 residues. CDR1 and CDR2 from the germline V gene are SGDLS and YYNGEE.

The rearrangement links TRBV7-9 to TRBJ2-7, with a tentative D call TRBD2 (5 bases). V lost 1 base and J lost 5, with 12 bases in between. Germline CDR1 SEHNR, CDR2 FQNEAQ (reference sequence). The length of the CDR3 is 14 residues. CDR3 bases: TGTGCCAGCAGCTTAGGTGGGAGCGACAACGAGCAGTACTTC. It yields the protein CASSLGGSDNEQYF.

The chain is built from TRBV7-3 and TRBJ2-3; perhaps TRBD2 as D (6 bases). Between the trimmed V and J ends, which lost 5 bases and 0 bases, there was a span of 12 bases. There are 15 residues in the CDR3. Germline V gene sequence: CDR1 SGHTA, CDR2 FQGTGA. CDR3 amino acids: CASSDGTPSTDTQYF. CDR3 DNA sequence: TGTGCCAGCAGCGACGGGACTCCTAGCACAGATACGCAGTATTTT.

The CDR3 sequence: CASGTGVSADTQYF. The DNA for the CDR3 is TGTGCCAGCGGGACAGGGGTTTCAGCAGATACGCAGTATTTT. The chain combines TRBV28 with TRBJ2-3; 10 nucleotides align to TRBD1. Trimming removed 8 bases from V and 4 bases from J; junction bases left unmatched: 6. Germline V gene sequence: CDR1 MDHEN, CDR2 SYDVKM. This CDR3 spans 14 amino acids. The complete variable domain, with remaining parts taken from reference TRBV28 and TRBJ2-3, reads DVKVTQSSRYLVKRTGEKVFLECVQDMDHENMFWYRQDPGLGLRLIYFSYDVKMKEKGDIPEGYSVSREKKERFSLILESASTNQTSMYLCASGTGVSADTQYFGPGTRLTVL.

This chain joins TRBV20-1 and TRBJ1-2; no clear D. The CDR3 consists of 9 residues. The V and J ends lost 8 bases and 3 bases respectively, with 4 bases between them. Germline lookup yields CDR1 DFQATT and CDR2 SNEGSKA (reference sequence). CDR3 in DNA: TGCAGTCCGGACTATGGCTACACCTTC. Protein sequence: CSPDYGYTF.

The rearrangement joins TRBV10-3 to TRBJ1-2, with D uncertain. The CDR3 runs to 13 residues. V lost 2 bases, J lost 6 bases, and 10 bases lay in between. Germline V gives CDR1 ENHRY, CDR2 SYGVKD. This CDR3 is CAISEEGFDGYTF. The CDR3, as DNA: TGTGCCATCAGTGAGGAGGGATTCGATGGCTACACCTTC.

There are a few counts of this clone. This chain uses TRBV5-5 with TRBJ1-1; unclear D gene. Per the germline V gene, CDR1 is SGHKS and CDR2 is YYEKEE (reference sequence). This CDR3 contains 14 residues. The V and J ends lost 4 bases and 5 bases respectively, with 15 bases between them. The CDR3 is CASSPWRERTEAFF. The CDR3 bases are TGTGCCAGCAGCCCCTGGCGTGAGAGGACTGAAGCTTTCTTT. The whole variable domain, remainder taken from reference TRBV5-5 and TRBJ1-1, is DAGVTQSPTHLIKTRGQQVTLRCSPISGHKSVSWYQQVLGQGPQFIFQYYEKEERGRGNFPDRFSARQFPNYSSELNVNALLLGDSALYLCASSPWRERTEAFFGQGTRLTVV.

The V gene is TRBV5-1, the J gene TRBJ1-1; 7 positions match TRBD1. This CDR3 comprises 16 residues. CDR1 is SGHRS and CDR2 is YFSETQ in the germline V gene. With V trimmed by 3 bases and J by 4 bases, 12 bases remained unmatched. The CDR3: CASSSTGLGSSTEAFF. For the CDR3, the DNA is TGCGCCAGCAGCTCGACAGGGTTGGGGTCTAGCACTGAAGCTTTCTTT.